This T cell receptor beta chain derives from a study of T cells and Merkel cell carcinoma outcomes. The germline V gene encodes CDR1 SGHAT and CDR2 FQNNGV. V shed 1 base and J shed 7 bases, with 8 bases lying between them. This CDR3 is 13 amino acids long. Assay: immunoSEQ multiplex PCR; the TCRdb copy retains only in-frame clones and omits some. The sample has about 15,000 clones, roughly 92% seen once. This clonotype was obtained from a human donor with Merkel cell carcinoma. The chain recombines TRBV11-2 with TRBJ2-1; D gene unclear. Specimen: tumor tissue from Merkel cell carcinoma. The CDR3 nucleotides read TGTGCCAGCAGCTTAGGGCAGGTGAATGAGCAGTTCTTC. Translated: CASSLGQVNEQFF.